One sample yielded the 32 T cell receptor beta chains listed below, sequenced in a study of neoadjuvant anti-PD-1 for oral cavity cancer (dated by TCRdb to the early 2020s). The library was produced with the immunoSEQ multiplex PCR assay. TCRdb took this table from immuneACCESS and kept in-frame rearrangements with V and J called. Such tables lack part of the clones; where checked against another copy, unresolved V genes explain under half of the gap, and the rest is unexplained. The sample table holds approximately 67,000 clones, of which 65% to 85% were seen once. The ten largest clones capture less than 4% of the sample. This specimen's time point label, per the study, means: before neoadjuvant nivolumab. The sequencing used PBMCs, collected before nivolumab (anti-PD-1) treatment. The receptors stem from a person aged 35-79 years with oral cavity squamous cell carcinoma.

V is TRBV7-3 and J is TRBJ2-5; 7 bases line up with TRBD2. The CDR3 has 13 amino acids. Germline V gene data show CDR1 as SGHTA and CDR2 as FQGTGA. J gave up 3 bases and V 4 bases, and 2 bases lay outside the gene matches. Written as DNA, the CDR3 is TGTGCCAGCAGCTCCACTAGCGAAGAGACCCAGTACTTC. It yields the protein CASSSTSEETQYF.

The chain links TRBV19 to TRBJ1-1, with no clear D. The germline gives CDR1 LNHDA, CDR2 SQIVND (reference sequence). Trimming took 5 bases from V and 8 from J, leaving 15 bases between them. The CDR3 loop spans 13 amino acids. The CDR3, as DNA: TGTGCCAGTAGTCAACACCGAGAGCTAGAAGCTTTCTTT. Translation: CASSQHRELEAFF.

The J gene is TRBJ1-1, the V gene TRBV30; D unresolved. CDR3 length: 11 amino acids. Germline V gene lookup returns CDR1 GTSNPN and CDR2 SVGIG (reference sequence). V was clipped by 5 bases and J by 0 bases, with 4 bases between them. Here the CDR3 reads CAWGVNTEAFF. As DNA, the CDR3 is TGTGCCTGGGGGGTGAACACTGAAGCTTTCTTT.

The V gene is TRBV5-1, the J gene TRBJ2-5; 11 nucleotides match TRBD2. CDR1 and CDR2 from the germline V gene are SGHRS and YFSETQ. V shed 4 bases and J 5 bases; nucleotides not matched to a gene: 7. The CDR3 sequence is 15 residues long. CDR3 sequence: CASSPTSGDVETQYF. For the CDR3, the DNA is TGCGCCAGCAGCCCGACTAGCGGGGACGTGGAGACCCAGTACTTC.

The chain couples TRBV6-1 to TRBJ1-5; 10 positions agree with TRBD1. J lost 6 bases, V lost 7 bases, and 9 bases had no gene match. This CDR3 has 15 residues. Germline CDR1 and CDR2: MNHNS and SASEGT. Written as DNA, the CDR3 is TGTGCCAGCACCGACAGGGGGCAAGGTTTTCAGCCCCAGCATTTT. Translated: CASTDRGQGFQPQHF.

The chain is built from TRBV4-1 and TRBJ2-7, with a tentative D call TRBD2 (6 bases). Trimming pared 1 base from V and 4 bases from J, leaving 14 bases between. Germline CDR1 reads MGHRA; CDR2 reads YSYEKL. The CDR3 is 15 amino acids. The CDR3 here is CASSQVSVSGYEQYF. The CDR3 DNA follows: TGCGCCAGCAGCCAAGTAAGCGTTAGCGGTTACGAGCAGTACTTC.

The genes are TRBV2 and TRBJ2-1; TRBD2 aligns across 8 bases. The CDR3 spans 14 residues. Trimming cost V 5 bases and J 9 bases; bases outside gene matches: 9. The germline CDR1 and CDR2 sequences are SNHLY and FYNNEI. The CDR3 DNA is TGTGCCAGCAGTCCGGTGACTAGCGTGGGTGAGCAGTTCTTC. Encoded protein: CASSPVTSVGEQFF.

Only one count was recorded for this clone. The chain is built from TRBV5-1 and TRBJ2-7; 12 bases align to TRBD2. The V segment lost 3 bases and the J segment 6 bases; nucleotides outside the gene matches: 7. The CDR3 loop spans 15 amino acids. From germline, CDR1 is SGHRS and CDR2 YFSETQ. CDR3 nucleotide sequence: TGCGCCAGCAGCTCCCGACTAGCGGGAGTGCGCGAGCAGTACTTC. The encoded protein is CASSSRLAGVREQYF.

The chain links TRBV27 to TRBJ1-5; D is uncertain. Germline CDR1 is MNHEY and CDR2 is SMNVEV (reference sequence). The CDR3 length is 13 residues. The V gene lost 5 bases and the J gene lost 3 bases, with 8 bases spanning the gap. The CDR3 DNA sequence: TGTGCCAGCAGTGGTCTGTCCAATCAGCCCCAGCATTTT. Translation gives CASSGLSNQPQHF.

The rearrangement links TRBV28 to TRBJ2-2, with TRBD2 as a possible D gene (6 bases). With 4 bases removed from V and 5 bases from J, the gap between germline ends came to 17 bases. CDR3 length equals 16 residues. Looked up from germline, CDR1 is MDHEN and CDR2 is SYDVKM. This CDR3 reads CASSSWAWGETGELFF. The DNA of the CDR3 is TGTGCCAGCAGTTCCTGGGCCTGGGGGGAAACCGGGGAGCTGTTTTTT.

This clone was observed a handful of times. The DNA of the CDR3 is TGTGCCAGCAGCCCCGCGGGGGCAGGGTATGAAAAACTGTTTTTT. Amino acids: CASSPAGAGYEKLFF. The rearrangement joins TRBV7-9 to TRBJ1-4; D perhaps matches TRBD1 (6 bases). The germline V gene encodes CDR1 SEHNR and CDR2 FQNEAQ (reference sequence). Trimming took off 5 bases at V and 6 bases at J, with 16 bases between the two ends. CDR3 length: 15 amino acids.

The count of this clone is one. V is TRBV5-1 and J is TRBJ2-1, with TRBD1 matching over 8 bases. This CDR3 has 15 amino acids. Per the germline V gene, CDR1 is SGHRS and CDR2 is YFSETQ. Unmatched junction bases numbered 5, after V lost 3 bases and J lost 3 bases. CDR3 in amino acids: CASSSGDRNYNEQFF. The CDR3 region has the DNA TGCGCCAGCAGCTCCGGGGACAGGAACTACAATGAGCAGTTCTTC.

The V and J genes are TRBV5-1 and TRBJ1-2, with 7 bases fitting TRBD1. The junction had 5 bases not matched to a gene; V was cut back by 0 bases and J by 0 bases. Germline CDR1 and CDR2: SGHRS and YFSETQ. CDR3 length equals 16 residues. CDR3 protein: CASSLGDSKPNYGYTF. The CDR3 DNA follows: TGCGCCAGCAGCTTGGGGGACAGCAAACCTAACTATGGCTACACCTTC.

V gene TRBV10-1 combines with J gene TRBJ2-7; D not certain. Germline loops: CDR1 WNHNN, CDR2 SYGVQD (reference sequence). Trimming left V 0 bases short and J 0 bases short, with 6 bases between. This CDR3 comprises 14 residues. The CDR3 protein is CASSESGVSYEQYF. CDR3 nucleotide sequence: TGCGCCAGCAGTGAGTCTGGCGTCTCCTACGAGCAGTACTTC.

This chain's CDR3 is CAWSEDTAGFNEQFF. The CDR3 DNA follows: TGTGCCTGGAGTGAGGACACCGCGGGTTTTAATGAGCAGTTCTTC. The V and J genes are TRBV30 and TRBJ2-1; D is tentatively TRBD1 or TRBD2 (5 bases each). V was clipped by 1 base and J by 7 bases, with 17 bases between them. The germline gives CDR1 GTSNPN, CDR2 SVGIG (reference sequence). CDR3 length: 15 amino acids.

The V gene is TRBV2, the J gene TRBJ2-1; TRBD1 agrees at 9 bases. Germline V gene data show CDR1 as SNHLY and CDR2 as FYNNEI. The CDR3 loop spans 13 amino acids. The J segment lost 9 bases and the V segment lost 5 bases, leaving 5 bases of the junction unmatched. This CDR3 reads CASSTQGAGEQFF. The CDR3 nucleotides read TGTGCCAGCAGTACACAGGGGGCGGGTGAGCAGTTCTTC.

This chain's CDR3 is CASSQSNLEQFF. The CDR3 DNA follows: TGCGCCAGCAGCCAATCCAACCTAGAGCAGTTCTTC. The J gene is TRBJ2-1, the V gene TRBV4-1; D gene uncertain. The CDR3 runs to 12 residues. From germline, CDR1 is MGHRA and CDR2 YSYEKL. V was shortened by 2 bases and J by 10 bases, with 9 bases between the two germline ends.

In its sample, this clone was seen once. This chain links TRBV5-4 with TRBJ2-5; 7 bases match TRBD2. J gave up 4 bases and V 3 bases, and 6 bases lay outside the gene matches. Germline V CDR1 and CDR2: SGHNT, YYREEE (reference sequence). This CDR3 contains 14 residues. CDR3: CASSSSGGAETQYF. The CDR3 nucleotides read TGTGCCAGCAGCTCTAGCGGAGGGGCAGAGACCCAGTACTTC.

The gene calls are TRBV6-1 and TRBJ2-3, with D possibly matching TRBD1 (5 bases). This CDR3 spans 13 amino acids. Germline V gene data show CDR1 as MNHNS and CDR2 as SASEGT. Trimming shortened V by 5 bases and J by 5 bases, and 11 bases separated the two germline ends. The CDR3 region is CASSIRQRDTQYF. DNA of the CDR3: TGTGCCAGCAGTATCCGACAGCGAGATACGCAGTATTTT.

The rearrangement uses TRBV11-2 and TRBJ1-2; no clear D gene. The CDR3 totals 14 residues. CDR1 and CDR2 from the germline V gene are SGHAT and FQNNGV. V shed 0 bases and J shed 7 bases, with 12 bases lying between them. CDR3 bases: TGTGCCAGCAGCTTAGAACCGGGAGCGGGTGGCTACACCTTC. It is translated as CASSLEPGAGGYTF.

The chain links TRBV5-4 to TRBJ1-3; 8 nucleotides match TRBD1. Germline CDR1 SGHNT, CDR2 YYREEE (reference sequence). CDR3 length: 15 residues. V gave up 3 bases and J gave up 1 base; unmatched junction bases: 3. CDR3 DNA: TGTGCCAGCAGCTCCGGACAGGGATCTGGAAACACCATATATTTT. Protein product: CASSSGQGSGNTIYF.

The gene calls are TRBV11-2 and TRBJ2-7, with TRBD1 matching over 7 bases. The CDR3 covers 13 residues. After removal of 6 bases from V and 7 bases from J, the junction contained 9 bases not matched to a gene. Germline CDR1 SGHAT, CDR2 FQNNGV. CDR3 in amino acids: CASRGQTGQEQYF. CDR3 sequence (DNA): TGTGCCAGCAGGGGGCAGACAGGGCAAGAGCAGTACTTC.

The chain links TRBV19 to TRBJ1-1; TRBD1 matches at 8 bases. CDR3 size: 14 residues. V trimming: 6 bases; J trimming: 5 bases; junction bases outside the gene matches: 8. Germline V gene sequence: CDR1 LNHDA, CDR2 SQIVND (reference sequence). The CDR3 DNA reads TGTGCCAGTAGGGCAGGACAGGGATCGACTGAAGCTTTCTTT. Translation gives CASRAGQGSTEAFF.

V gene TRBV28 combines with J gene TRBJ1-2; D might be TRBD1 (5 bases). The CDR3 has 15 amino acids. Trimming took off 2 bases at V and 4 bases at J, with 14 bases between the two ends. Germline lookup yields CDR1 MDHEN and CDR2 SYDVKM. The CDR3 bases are TGTGCCAGCAGTTTACTCCTCTCGGGGGGCTATGGCTACACCTTC. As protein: CASSLLLSGGYGYTF.

CDR3 nucleotides: TGTGCCAGCAGCCCCCGTACAACCGGGACTCCCGGGGATACGCAGTATTTT. Translated, it gives CASSPRTTGTPGDTQYF. The genes are TRBV7-2 and TRBJ2-3; weak D call: TRBD2 (6 bases). CDR1 is SGHTA, CDR2 FQGNSA, per germline. The CDR3 has 17 residues. V was clipped by 5 bases and J by 6 bases, with 24 bases between them.

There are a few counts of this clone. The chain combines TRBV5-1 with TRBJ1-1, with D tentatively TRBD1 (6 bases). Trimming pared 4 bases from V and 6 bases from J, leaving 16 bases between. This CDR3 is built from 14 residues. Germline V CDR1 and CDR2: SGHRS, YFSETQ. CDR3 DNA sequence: TGCGCCAGCAGCATACAGGGTATCGGCGCTGAAGCTTTCTTT. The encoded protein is CASSIQGIGAEAFF.

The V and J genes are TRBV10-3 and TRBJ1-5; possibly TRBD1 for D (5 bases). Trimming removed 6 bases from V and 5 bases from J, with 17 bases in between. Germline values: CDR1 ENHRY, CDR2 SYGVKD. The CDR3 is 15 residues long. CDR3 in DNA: TGTGCCATCAGCCCCGGGGGGGGTGTAGATCAGCCCCAGCATTTT. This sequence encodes CAISPGGGVDQPQHF.

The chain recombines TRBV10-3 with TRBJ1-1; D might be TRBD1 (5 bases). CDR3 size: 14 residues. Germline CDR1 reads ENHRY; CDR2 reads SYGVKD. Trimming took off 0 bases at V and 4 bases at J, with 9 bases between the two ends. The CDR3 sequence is CAISESTVTTEAFF. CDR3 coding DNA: TGTGCCATCAGTGAGTCGACAGTCACCACTGAAGCTTTCTTT.

The CDR3 DNA follows: TGTGCCAGCACGGCTACGCGCACAGATACGCAGTATTTT. This codes for CASTATRTDTQYF. This chain links TRBV27 with TRBJ2-3, with unresolved D. Trimming shortened V by 7 bases and J by 1 base, and 9 bases separated the two germline ends. The CDR3 has 13 amino acids. Looked up from germline, CDR1 is MNHEY and CDR2 is SMNVEV (reference sequence).

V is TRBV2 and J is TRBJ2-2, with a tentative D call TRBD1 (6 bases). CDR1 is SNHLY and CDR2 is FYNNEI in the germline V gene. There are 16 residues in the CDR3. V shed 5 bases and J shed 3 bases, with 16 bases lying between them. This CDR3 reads CASSFGLQGHTGELFF. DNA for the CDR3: TGTGCCAGCAGTTTCGGGTTGCAGGGGCACACCGGGGAGCTGTTTTTT.

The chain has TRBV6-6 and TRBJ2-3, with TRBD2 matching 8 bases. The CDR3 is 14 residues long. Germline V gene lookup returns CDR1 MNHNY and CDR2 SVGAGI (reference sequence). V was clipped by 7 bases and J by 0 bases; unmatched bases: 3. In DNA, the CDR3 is TGTGCCAGCAACAGCGGGGGTAGCACAGATACGCAGTATTTT. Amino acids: CASNSGGSTDTQYF.

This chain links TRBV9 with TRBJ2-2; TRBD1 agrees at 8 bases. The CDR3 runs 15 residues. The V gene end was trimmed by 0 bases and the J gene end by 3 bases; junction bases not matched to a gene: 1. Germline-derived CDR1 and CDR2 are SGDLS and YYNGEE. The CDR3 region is CASSVAGGHTGELFF. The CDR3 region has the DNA TGTGCCAGCAGCGTAGCAGGGGGCCACACCGGGGAGCTGTTTTTT.